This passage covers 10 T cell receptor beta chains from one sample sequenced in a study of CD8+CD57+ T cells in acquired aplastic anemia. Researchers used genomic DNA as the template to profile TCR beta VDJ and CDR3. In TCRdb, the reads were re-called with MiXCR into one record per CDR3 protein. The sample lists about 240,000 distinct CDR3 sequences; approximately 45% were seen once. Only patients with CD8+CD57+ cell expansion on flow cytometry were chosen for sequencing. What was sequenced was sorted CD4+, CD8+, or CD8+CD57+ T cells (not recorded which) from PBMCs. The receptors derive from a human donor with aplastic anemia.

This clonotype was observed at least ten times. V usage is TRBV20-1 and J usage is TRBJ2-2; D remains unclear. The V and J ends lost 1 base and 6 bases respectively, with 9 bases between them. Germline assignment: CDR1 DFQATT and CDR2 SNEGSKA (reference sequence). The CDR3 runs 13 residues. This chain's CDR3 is CSARAVGAGELFF. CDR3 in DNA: TGCAGTGCTAGAGCTGTTGGGGCCGGGGAGCTGTTTTTT.

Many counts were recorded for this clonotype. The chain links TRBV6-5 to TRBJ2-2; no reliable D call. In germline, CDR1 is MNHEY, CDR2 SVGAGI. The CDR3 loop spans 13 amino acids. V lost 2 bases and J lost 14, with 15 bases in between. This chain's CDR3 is CASSYAPSGRLFF. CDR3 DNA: TGTGCCAGCAGTTACGCCCCTTCGGGTCGACTGTTTTTT.

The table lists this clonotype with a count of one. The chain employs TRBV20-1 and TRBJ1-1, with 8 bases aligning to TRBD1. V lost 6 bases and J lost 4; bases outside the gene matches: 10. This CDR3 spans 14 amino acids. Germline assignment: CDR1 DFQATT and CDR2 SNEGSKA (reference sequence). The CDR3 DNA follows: TGCAGTGCCACCCCCCCCAGGGGGCTCACTGAAGCTTTCTTT. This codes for CSATPPRGLTEAFF.

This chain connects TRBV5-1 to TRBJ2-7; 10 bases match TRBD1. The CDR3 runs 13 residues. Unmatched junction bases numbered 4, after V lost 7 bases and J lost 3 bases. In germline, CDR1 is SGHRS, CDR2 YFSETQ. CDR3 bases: TGCGCCAGCTACGGGACAGGGGTCTACGAGCAGTACTTC. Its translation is CASYGTGVYEQYF.

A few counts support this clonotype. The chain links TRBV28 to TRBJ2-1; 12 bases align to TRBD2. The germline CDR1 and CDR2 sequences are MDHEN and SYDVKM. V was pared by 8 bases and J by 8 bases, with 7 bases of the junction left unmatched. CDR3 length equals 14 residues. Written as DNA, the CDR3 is TGTGCCAGCCGACTAGCGGGAGATATCTATGAGCAGTTCTTC. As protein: CASRLAGDIYEQFF. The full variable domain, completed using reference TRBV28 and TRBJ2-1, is DVKVTQSSRYLVKRTGEKVFLECVQDMDHENMFWYRQDPGLGLRLIYFSYDVKMKEKGDIPEGYSVSREKKERFSLILESASTNQTSMYLCASRLAGDIYEQFFGPGTRLTVL.

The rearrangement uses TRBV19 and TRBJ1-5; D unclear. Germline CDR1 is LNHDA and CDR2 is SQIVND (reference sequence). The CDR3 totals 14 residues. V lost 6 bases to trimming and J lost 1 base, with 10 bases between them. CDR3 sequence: CASRLPASNQPQHF. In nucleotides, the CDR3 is TGTGCCAGTAGGCTACCGGCAAGCAATCAGCCCCAGCATTTT.

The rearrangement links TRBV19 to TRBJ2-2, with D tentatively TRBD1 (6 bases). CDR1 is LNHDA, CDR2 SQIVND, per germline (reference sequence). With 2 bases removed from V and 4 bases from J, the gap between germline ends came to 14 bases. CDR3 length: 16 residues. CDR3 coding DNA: TGTGCCAGTAGTATATCAGGGGAAGGTATCACCGGGGAGCTGTTTTTT. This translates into CASSISGEGITGELFF.

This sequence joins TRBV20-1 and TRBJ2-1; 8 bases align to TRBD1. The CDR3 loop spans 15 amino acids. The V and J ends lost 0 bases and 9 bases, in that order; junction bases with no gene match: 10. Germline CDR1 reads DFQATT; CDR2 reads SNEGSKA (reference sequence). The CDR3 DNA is TGCAGTGCTAGAGATCCCGGACAGGGATTGGGTGAGCAGTTCTTC. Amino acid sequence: CSARDPGQGLGEQFF.

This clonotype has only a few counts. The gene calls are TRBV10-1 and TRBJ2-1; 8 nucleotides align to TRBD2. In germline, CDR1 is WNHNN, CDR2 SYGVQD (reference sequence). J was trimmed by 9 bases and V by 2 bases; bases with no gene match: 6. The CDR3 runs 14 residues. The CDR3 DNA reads TGCGCCAGCAGTGAGCCGGGGGGGCTAGGTGAGCAGTTCTTC. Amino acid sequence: CASSEPGGLGEQFF.

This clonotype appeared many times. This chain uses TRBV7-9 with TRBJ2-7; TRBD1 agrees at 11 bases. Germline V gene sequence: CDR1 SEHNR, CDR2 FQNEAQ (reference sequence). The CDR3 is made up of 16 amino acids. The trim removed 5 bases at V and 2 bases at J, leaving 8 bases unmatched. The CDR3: CASSPKAGQGAYEQYF. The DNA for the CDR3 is TGTGCCAGCAGCCCAAAAGCGGGACAGGGGGCCTACGAGCAGTACTTC.